Listed below are T cell receptor beta chains from one sample, sequenced in a study of CD8+ T cells in alopecia areata. Using immunoSEQ multiplex PCR, the repertoire was profiled, and TCRdb retains in-frame clones only, with some absent. The profile shows 250,000 to 350,000 clones, around three fifths of them singletons. The material sequenced was CD4+ T cells sorted from blood, taken at week 52, from a patient treated with tofacitinib. All receptors come from a human donor with alopecia areata. Each CDR3 is given with its conserved first and last residue. The order of the fields is J gene, CDR3 length, V gene, clone size, D gene, CDR3 DNA, CDR3 protein. D genes are given only for firm matches. Part of the rows lack a size; the others show once, few, many or a class for expanded clones.

j_gene: TRBJ1-5; len: 14; v_gene: TRBV5-4; abundance: NA; d_gene: NA; CDR3nt: TGTGCCAGCAGCTTGGGCGGGACCAATCAGCCCCAGCATTTT; CDR3aa: CASSLGGTNQPQHF
j_gene: TRBJ2-1; len: 16; v_gene: TRBV10-3; abundance: NA; d_gene: TRBD1; CDR3nt: TGTGCCATCAGTGAGTCGACAGGGCTCCCCTACAATGAGCAGTTCTTC; CDR3aa: CAISESTGLPYNEQFF
j_gene: TRBJ1-2; len: 14; v_gene: TRBV30; abundance: once; d_gene: NA; CDR3nt: TGTGCCTGGTCCGGGACATCCCGTAACTATGGCTACACCTTC; CDR3aa: CAWSGTSRNYGYTF
j_gene: TRBJ1-2; len: 17; v_gene: TRBV4-2; abundance: NA; d_gene: TRBD1; CDR3nt: TGTGCCAGCAGCCAAGACGGGCAGGGGGCGCCGCGCTATGGCTACACCTTC; CDR3aa: CASSQDGQGAPRYGYTF
j_gene: TRBJ1-1; len: 14; v_gene: TRBV30; abundance: few; d_gene: NA; CDR3nt: TGTGCCTGGACCTCCGCACCCTGGAACACTGAAGCTTTCTTT; CDR3aa: CAWTSAPWNTEAFF
j_gene: TRBJ2-5; len: 14; v_gene: TRBV11-2; abundance: few; d_gene: NA; CDR3nt: TGTGCCAGCAGCCCGTACCTCACCACAGAGACCCAGTACTTC; CDR3aa: CASSPYLTTETQYF
j_gene: TRBJ2-3; len: 12; v_gene: TRBV7-9; abundance: NA; d_gene: NA; CDR3nt: TGTGCCAGCAGCCCTACCGGTACTTCGCAGTATTTT; CDR3aa: CASSPTGTSQYF
j_gene: TRBJ2-5; len: 13; v_gene: TRBV5-1; abundance: NA; d_gene: NA; CDR3nt: TGCGCCAGCAGCTTATTCCCGGGAGAGACCCAGTACTTC; CDR3aa: CASSLFPGETQYF
j_gene: TRBJ1-1; len: 14; v_gene: TRBV6-5; abundance: NA; d_gene: NA; CDR3nt: TGTGCCAGCAGCTCGCAGGGGCTGAACACTGAAGCTTTCTTT; CDR3aa: CASSSQGLNTEAFF
j_gene: TRBJ2-2; len: 12; v_gene: TRBV5-1; abundance: few; d_gene: NA; CDR3nt: TGCGCCAGCAGCTTGATAGCCGGGGAGCTGTTTTTT; CDR3aa: CASSLIAGELFF
j_gene: TRBJ1-6; len: 14; v_gene: TRBV5-1; abundance: NA; d_gene: TRBD1; CDR3nt: TGCGCCAGCAGTCGGGACAGGGTAGGATCACCCCTCCACTTT; CDR3aa: CASSRDRVGSPLHF
j_gene: TRBJ2-4; len: 14; v_gene: TRBV27; abundance: many; d_gene: NA; CDR3nt: TGTGCCAGCGGAACACAGGGTTTTGGGGGCATTCAGTACTTC; CDR3aa: CASGTQGFGGIQYF
j_gene: TRBJ2-5; len: 15; v_gene: TRBV5-1; abundance: few; d_gene: TRBD2; CDR3nt: TGCGCCAGCAGCTTGCCCAGCGGGGCCCAAGAGACCCAGTACTTC; CDR3aa: CASSLPSGAQETQYF
j_gene: TRBJ2-1; len: 11; v_gene: TRBV10-3; abundance: NA; d_gene: NA; CDR3nt: TGTGCCATACAGAAACATAATGAGCAGTTCTTC; CDR3aa: CAIQKHNEQFF
j_gene: TRBJ2-2; len: 16; v_gene: TRBV5-1; abundance: NA; d_gene: TRBD2; CDR3nt: TGCGCCAGCAGCCCTGGCGGAGCTAGCGGTACCGGGGAGCTGTTTTTT; CDR3aa: CASSPGGASGTGELFF
j_gene: TRBJ1-6; len: 16; v_gene: TRBV30; abundance: few; d_gene: TRBD1; CDR3nt: TGTGCCTGGAAGGAAGAAGGGGGCGCGGGTAATTCACCCCTCCACTTT; CDR3aa: CAWKEEGGAGNSPLHF
j_gene: TRBJ1-4; len: 13; v_gene: TRBV14; abundance: NA; d_gene: NA; CDR3nt: TGTGCCAGCAGCCGTGGACGGGATGAAAAACTGTTTTTT; CDR3aa: CASSRGRDEKLFF
j_gene: TRBJ2-5; len: 20; v_gene: TRBV6-1; abundance: NA; d_gene: TRBD1; CDR3nt: TGTGCCAGCAGTGCCTCGCCGGGACAGCCCCCACAGCATTACCAAGAGACCCAGTACTTC; CDR3aa: CASSASPGQPPQHYQETQYF
j_gene: TRBJ2-1; len: 14; v_gene: TRBV4-1; abundance: NA; d_gene: TRBD1; CDR3nt: TGCGCCAGCAGCCAAGGGACAGGGTACAATGAGCAGTTCTTC; CDR3aa: CASSQGTGYNEQFF
j_gene: TRBJ1-1; len: 14; v_gene: TRBV6-6; abundance: NA; d_gene: TRBD1; CDR3nt: TGTGCCAGCAGTCAAACAGGACAGGGGACTGAAGCTTTCTTT; CDR3aa: CASSQTGQGTEAFF
j_gene: TRBJ2-3; len: 11; v_gene: TRBV30; abundance: NA; d_gene: NA; CDR3nt: TGTGCCTGGAGTGTACTTGGTACGCAGTATTTT; CDR3aa: CAWSVLGTQYF
j_gene: TRBJ2-3; len: 13; v_gene: TRBV2; abundance: few; d_gene: TRBD2; CDR3nt: TGTGCCAGCAGTAGCGGGGGGGCAGATACGCAGTATTTT; CDR3aa: CASSSGGADTQYF
j_gene: TRBJ2-3; len: 16; v_gene: TRBV18; abundance: NA; d_gene: TRBD1; CDR3nt: TGTGCCAGCTCACCGACCGGACAGGGGGGCACAGATACGCAGTATTTT; CDR3aa: CASSPTGQGGTDTQYF
j_gene: TRBJ2-3; len: 16; v_gene: TRBV7-8; abundance: few; d_gene: TRBD1; CDR3nt: TGTGCCAGCAGCTCCGGCTTGGGACAGGGCACAGATACGCAGTATTTT; CDR3aa: CASSSGLGQGTDTQYF
j_gene: TRBJ2-5; len: 16; v_gene: TRBV25-1; abundance: NA; d_gene: TRBD2; CDR3nt: TGTGCCAGCAGTCACGCGCCCGGCGGGGGAGGAGAGACCCAGTACTTC; CDR3aa: CASSHAPGGGGETQYF
j_gene: TRBJ1-2; len: 12; v_gene: TRBV2; abundance: once; d_gene: NA; CDR3nt: TGTGCCATCGTTCGGGGGAACTATGGCTACACCTTC; CDR3aa: CAIVRGNYGYTF
j_gene: TRBJ2-5; len: 13; v_gene: TRBV19; abundance: NA; d_gene: NA; CDR3nt: TGTGCCAGTAACTTCGGGGCAGGAGAGACCCAGTACTTC; CDR3aa: CASNFGAGETQYF
j_gene: TRBJ2-1; len: 16; v_gene: TRBV30; abundance: NA; d_gene: TRBD1; CDR3nt: TGTGCCTGGAGTGAGGCCTGGAGACAGGGGAAGAATGAGCAGTTCTTC; CDR3aa: CAWSEAWRQGKNEQFF
j_gene: TRBJ2-3; len: 16; v_gene: TRBV18; abundance: NA; d_gene: TRBD1; CDR3nt: TGTGCCAGCTCGCTTGACAGGGTCTGGAAAATCAATACGCAGTATTTT; CDR3aa: CASSLDRVWKINTQYF
j_gene: TRBJ2-7; len: 14; v_gene: TRBV9; abundance: few; d_gene: NA; CDR3nt: TGTGCCAGCAGCGTAGGAACCCAATCGGGCGAGCAGTACTTC; CDR3aa: CASSVGTQSGEQYF
j_gene: TRBJ2-3; len: 13; v_gene: TRBV7-3; abundance: NA; d_gene: NA; CDR3nt: TGTGCCAGCAGCCGGCTAGTGGGGGATACGCAGTATTTT; CDR3aa: CASSRLVGDTQYF
j_gene: TRBJ1-5; len: 16; v_gene: TRBV7-8; abundance: NA; d_gene: TRBD1; CDR3nt: TGTGCCAGCAGCTTTATCCGAGGACAGGGTCGTCAGCCCCAGCATTTT; CDR3aa: CASSFIRGQGRQPQHF
j_gene: TRBJ1-1; len: 11; v_gene: TRBV30; abundance: NA; d_gene: NA; CDR3nt: TGTGCCTGGAGGTGGAGCACTGAAGCTTTCTTT; CDR3aa: CAWRWSTEAFF
j_gene: TRBJ2-6; len: 15; v_gene: TRBV6-4; abundance: NA; d_gene: NA; CDR3nt: TGTGCCAGCAGTGACTCCCACTCTGGGGCCAACGTCCTGACTTTC; CDR3aa: CASSDSHSGANVLTF
j_gene: TRBJ2-7; len: 14; v_gene: TRBV5-1; abundance: NA; d_gene: NA; CDR3nt: TGCGCCAGCAGCTTAGTGGCAGGATCTTACGAGCAGTACTTC; CDR3aa: CASSLVAGSYEQYF
j_gene: TRBJ1-6; len: 13; v_gene: TRBV30; abundance: NA; d_gene: TRBD1; CDR3nt: TGTGCGGCCCGGGGACAGGGTAATTCACCCCTCCACTTT; CDR3aa: CAARGQGNSPLHF
j_gene: TRBJ2-7; len: 17; v_gene: TRBV9; abundance: once; d_gene: TRBD1; CDR3nt: TGTGCCAGCAGCGGAGGCGGAGGGACAGGGGGCACGGACGAGCAGTACTTC; CDR3aa: CASSGGGGTGGTDEQYF
j_gene: TRBJ1-6; len: 13; v_gene: TRBV29-1; abundance: NA; d_gene: NA; CDR3nt: TGCAGCGTGTTGGACGGACATAATTCACCCCTCCACTTT; CDR3aa: CSVLDGHNSPLHF
j_gene: TRBJ1-3; len: 15; v_gene: TRBV5-4; abundance: NA; d_gene: NA; CDR3nt: TGTGCCAGCAGCTTGGTTCCGGACTCTGGAAACACCATATATTTT; CDR3aa: CASSLVPDSGNTIYF
j_gene: TRBJ2-5; len: 14; v_gene: TRBV7-2; abundance: NA; d_gene: TRBD1; CDR3nt: TGTGCCAGCAGCTTAGACAGGGGGAAAGAGACCCAGTACTTC; CDR3aa: CASSLDRGKETQYF
j_gene: TRBJ2-3; len: 15; v_gene: TRBV12-5; abundance: few; d_gene: NA; CDR3nt: TGTGCTAGTGGGCCGGGACTGACAGGCACAGATACGCAGTATTTT; CDR3aa: CASGPGLTGTDTQYF
j_gene: TRBJ2-1; len: 14; v_gene: TRBV7-8; abundance: NA; d_gene: NA; CDR3nt: TGTGCCTCCCGGAGGGCCGGGTCTTACAATGAGCAGTTCTTC; CDR3aa: CASRRAGSYNEQFF
j_gene: TRBJ2-1; len: 12; v_gene: TRBV30; abundance: NA; d_gene: NA; CDR3nt: TGTGCCTGGAATAAGGGATACAATGAGCAGTTCTTC; CDR3aa: CAWNKGYNEQFF
j_gene: TRBJ1-1; len: 13; v_gene: TRBV30; abundance: few; d_gene: NA; CDR3nt: TGTGCCTGGAATTTCTTTGGGGGCACTGAAGCTTTCTTT; CDR3aa: CAWNFFGGTEAFF
j_gene: TRBJ2-3; len: 15; v_gene: TRBV2; abundance: few; d_gene: TRBD1; CDR3nt: TGTGCCAGCAGTGGGACAGGGCTTGGCACAGATACGCAGTATTTT; CDR3aa: CASSGTGLGTDTQYF
j_gene: TRBJ1-6; len: 16; v_gene: TRBV7-9; abundance: NA; d_gene: TRBD1; CDR3nt: TGTGCCAGCAGCTTAGCGCCGGGACAGGGAATTACACCCCTCCACTTT; CDR3aa: CASSLAPGQGITPLHF
j_gene: TRBJ2-6; len: 14; v_gene: TRBV5-1; abundance: NA; d_gene: NA; CDR3nt: TGCGCCAGCAGCTGGAACTCTGGGGCCAACGTCCTGACTTTC; CDR3aa: CASSWNSGANVLTF
j_gene: TRBJ2-5; len: 16; v_gene: TRBV25-1; abundance: few; d_gene: TRBD2; CDR3nt: TGTGCCAGCAGTGAAGGGAGACTAGCAAAAGGAGAGACCCAGTACTTC; CDR3aa: CASSEGRLAKGETQYF
j_gene: TRBJ2-7; len: 11; v_gene: TRBV30; abundance: NA; d_gene: NA; CDR3nt: TGTGCCTGGAGTGTGGGGCTCGAGCAGTACTTC; CDR3aa: CAWSVGLEQYF
j_gene: TRBJ1-2; len: 14; v_gene: TRBV15; abundance: NA; d_gene: TRBD1; CDR3nt: TGTGCCACCACGCCGAGGTGGCAGGGGGATGGCTACACCTTC; CDR3aa: CATTPRWQGDGYTF
j_gene: TRBJ2-3; len: 14; v_gene: TRBV9; abundance: NA; d_gene: NA; CDR3nt: TGTGCCAGCAGCGTAGTGGCCCGCACAGATACGCAGTATTTT; CDR3aa: CASSVVARTDTQYF
j_gene: TRBJ1-1; len: 15; v_gene: TRBV6-6; abundance: NA; d_gene: NA; CDR3nt: TGTGCCAGCACCGACCCCGCGGTTCGGAGGGGTGAAGCTTTCTTT; CDR3aa: CASTDPAVRRGEAFF
j_gene: TRBJ2-7; len: 14; v_gene: TRBV23-1; abundance: NA; d_gene: NA; CDR3nt: TGCGCCAGCAGTTTCCCCAGGACCGACTACGAGCAGTACTTC; CDR3aa: CASSFPRTDYEQYF
j_gene: TRBJ1-5; len: 18; v_gene: TRBV4-3; abundance: NA; d_gene: NA; CDR3nt: TGCGCCAGCAGCCAAATTCTGGGGGCGGGGAATAGCAATCAGCCCCAGCATTTT; CDR3aa: CASSQILGAGNSNQPQHF
j_gene: TRBJ2-1; len: 14; v_gene: TRBV30; abundance: NA; d_gene: NA; CDR3nt: TGTGCCGGGCACGACAGGCGCGAATATTATGGGCAGTTCTTC; CDR3aa: CAGHDRREYYGQFF
j_gene: TRBJ1-1; len: 14; v_gene: TRBV6-5; abundance: NA; d_gene: NA; CDR3nt: TGTGCCAGCAGTTACTCGCGGGTACTCACTGAAGCTTTCTTT; CDR3aa: CASSYSRVLTEAFF
j_gene: TRBJ2-1; len: 15; v_gene: TRBV9; abundance: NA; d_gene: NA; CDR3nt: TGTGCCAGCAGCGACGAGGGGGGGCCGTCTGATGAGCAGTTCTTC; CDR3aa: CASSDEGGPSDEQFF